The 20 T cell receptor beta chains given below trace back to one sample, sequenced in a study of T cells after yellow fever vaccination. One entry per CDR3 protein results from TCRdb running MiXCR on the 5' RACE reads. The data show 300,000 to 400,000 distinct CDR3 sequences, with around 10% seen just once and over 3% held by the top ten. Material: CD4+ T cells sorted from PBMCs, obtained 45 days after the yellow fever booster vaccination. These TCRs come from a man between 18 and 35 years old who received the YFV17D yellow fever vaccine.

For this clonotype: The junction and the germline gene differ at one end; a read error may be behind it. Here the CDR3 DNA reads TGTGCCAGCCGCGGGACGACACCAGATATGCAGTATTTT. Its protein product is CASRGTTPDMQYF. The chain carries TRBV9 and TRBJ2-3, with D perhaps matching TRBD2 (6 bases). The V gene's germline CDR1 is SGDLS and CDR2 YYNGEE. The CDR3 runs to 13 residues. Full variable domain (missing parts from reference TRBV9 and TRBJ2-3): DSGVTQTPKHLITATGQRVTLRCSPRSGDLSVYWYQQSLDQGLQFLIQYYNGEERAKGNILERFSAQQFPDLHSELNLSSLELGDSALYFCASRGTTPDMQYFGPGTRLTVL.

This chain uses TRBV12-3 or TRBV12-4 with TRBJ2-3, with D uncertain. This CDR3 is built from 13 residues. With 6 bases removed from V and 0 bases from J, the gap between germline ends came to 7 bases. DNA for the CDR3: TGTGCCAGCAGGGAACAAAGCACAGATACGCAGTATTTT. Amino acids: CASREQSTDTQYF.

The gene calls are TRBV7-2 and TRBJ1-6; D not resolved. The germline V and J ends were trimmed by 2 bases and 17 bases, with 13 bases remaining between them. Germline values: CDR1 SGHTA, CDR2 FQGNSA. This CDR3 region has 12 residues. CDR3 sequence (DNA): TGTGCCAGCAGCTTATTTGGCAGAGGCGTCCACTTT. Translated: CASSLFGRGVHF.

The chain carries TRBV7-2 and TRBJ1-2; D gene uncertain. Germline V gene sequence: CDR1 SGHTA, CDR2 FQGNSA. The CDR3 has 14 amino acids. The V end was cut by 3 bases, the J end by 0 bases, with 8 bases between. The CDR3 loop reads CASSLGFPNYGYTF. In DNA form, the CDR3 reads TGTGCCAGCAGCTTGGGGTTCCCTAACTATGGCTACACCTTC. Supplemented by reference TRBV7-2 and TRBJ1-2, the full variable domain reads GAGVSQSPSNKVTEKGKDVELRCDPISGHTALYWYRQSLGQGLEFLIYFQGNSAPDKSGLPSDRFSAERTGGSVSTLTIQRTQQEDSAVYLCASSLGFPNYGYTFGSGTRLTVV.

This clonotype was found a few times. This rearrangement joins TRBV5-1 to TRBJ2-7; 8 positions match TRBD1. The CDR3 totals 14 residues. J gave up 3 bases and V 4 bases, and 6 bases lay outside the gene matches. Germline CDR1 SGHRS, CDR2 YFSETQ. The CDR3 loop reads CASSADRVIYEQYF. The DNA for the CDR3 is TGCGCCAGCAGCGCGGACAGGGTTATCTACGAGCAGTACTTC.

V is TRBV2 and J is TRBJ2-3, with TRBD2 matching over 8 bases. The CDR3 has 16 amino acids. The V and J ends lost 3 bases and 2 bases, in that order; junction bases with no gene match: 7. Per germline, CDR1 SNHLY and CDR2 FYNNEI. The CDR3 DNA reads TGTGCCAGCAGTGACGGGGCGGGGGGTCTCACAGATACGCAGTATTTT. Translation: CASSDGAGGLTDTQYF.

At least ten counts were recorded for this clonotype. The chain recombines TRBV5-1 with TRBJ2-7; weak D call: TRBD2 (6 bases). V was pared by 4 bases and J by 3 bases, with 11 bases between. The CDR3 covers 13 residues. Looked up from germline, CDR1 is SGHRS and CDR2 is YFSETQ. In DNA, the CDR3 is TGCGCCAGCAGCCGGGACTCCCTCTACGAGCAGTACGTC. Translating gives CASSRDSLYEQYV.

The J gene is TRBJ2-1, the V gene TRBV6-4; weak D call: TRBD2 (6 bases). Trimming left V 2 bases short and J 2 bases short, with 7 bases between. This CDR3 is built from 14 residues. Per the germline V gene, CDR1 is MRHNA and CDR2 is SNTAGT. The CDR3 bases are TGTGCCAGCAGTGACGGCGGGGCCTACAATGAGCAGTTCTTC. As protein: CASSDGGAYNEQFF.

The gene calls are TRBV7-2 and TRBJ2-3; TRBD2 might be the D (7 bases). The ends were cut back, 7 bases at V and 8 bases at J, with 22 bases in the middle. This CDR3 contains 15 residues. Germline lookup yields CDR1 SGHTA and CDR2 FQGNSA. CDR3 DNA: TGTGCCAGCACCACGGAGGGGGGGGCCAGGGGTACGCAGTATTTT. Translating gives CASTTEGGARGTQYF.

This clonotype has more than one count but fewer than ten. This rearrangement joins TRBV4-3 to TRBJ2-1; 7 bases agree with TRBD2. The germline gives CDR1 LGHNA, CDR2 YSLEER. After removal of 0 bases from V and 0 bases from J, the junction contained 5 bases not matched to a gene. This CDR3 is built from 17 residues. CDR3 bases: TGCGCCAGCAGCCAAGATCCCGGGGGGTTCTCCTACAATGAGCAGTTCTTC. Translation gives CASSQDPGGFSYNEQFF.

CDR3 sequence: CANKALAGTQETQYF. The CDR3 bases are TGTGCCAACAAAGCGCTAGCGGGGACGCAAGAGACCCAGTACTTC. This rearrangement joins TRBV3-1 to TRBJ2-5; 9 bases fit TRBD2. The CDR3 covers 15 residues. The V gene end was trimmed by 10 bases and the J gene end by 2 bases; junction bases not matched to a gene: 11. The germline gives CDR1 LGHDT, CDR2 YNNKEL (reference sequence).

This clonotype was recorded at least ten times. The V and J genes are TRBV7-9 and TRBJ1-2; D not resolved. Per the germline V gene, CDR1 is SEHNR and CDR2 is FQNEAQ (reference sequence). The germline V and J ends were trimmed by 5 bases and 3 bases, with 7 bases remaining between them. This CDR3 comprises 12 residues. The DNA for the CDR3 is TGTGCCAGCAGCCCTGTCGACTATGGCTACACCTTC. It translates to CASSPVDYGYTF.

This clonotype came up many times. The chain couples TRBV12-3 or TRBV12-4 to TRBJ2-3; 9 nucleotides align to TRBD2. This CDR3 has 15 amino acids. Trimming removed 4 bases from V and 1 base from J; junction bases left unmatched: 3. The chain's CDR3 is CASSSVAGGTDTQYF. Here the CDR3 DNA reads TGTGCCAGCAGTTCAGTAGCGGGGGGCACAGATACGCAGTATTTT.

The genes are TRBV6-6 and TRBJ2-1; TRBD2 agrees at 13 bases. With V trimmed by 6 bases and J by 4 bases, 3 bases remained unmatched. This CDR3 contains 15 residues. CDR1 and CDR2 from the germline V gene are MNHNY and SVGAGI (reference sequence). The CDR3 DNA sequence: TGTGCCAGCAGAGGGACTAGCGGGGCGTACAATGAGCAGTTCTTC. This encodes CASRGTSGAYNEQFF.

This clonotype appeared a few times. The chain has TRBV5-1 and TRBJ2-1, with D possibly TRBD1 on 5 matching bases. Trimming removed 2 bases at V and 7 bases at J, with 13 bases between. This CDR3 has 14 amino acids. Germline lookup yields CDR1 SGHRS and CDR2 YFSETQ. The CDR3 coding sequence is TGCGCCAGCAGCTTCCAGGGTAGTAGGAATGAGCAGTTCTTC. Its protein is CASSFQGSRNEQFF.

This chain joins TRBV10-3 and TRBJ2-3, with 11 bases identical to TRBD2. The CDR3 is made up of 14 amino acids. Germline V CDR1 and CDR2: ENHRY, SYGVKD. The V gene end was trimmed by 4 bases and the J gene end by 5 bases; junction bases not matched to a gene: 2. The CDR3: CAISVAGGVDTQYF. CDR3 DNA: TGTGCCATCAGTGTAGCGGGGGGGGTAGATACGCAGTATTTT.

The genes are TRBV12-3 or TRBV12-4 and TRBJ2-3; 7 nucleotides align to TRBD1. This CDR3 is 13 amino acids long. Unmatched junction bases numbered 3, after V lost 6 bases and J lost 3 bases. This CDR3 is CASSTGDTDTQYF. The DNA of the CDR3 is TGTGCCAGCAGCACAGGGGATACAGATACGCAGTATTTT.

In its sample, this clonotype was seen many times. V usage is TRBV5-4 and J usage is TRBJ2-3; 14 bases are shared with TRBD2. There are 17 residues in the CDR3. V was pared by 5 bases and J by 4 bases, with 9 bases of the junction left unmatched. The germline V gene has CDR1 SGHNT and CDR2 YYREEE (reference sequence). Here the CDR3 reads CASRPPTSGGAADTQYF. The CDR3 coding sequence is TGTGCCAGCAGACCGCCGACTAGCGGGGGGGCCGCAGATACGCAGTATTTT.

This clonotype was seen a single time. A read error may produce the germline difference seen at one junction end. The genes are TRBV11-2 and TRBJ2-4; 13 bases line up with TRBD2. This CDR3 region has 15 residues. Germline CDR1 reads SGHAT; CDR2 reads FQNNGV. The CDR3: CASSPRTSGGNIRYF. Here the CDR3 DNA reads TGTGCCAGCAGCCCAAGGACTAGCGGGGGCAACATTCGGTACTTC.

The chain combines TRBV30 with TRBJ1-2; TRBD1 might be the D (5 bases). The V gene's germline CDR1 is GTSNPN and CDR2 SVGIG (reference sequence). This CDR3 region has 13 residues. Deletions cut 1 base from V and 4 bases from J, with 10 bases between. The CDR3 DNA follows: TGTGCCTGGAGTGACACAACAGGCTATGGCTACACCTTC. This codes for CAWSDTTGYGYTF.